Detailed here is one TCR beta chain. The target of this receptor is not known. Base quality data are lacking; no much larger clone is found one base away. This specimen belongs to a study of blood T cell repertoires in COVID-19 (dated by TCRdb to the early 2020s). In terms of the full investigation: Collaborator samples came from the United States, Italy and Spain and covered acute and convalescent phases of COVID-19. The material from the prospective study consisted of cDNA or gDNA derived from T cells, B-cell-depleted T cells, or PBMCs. Subjects who had been exposed to COVID-19, were actively infected with it, or had recovered from it provided the deeply sampled blood TCRbeta repertoires that made up the dataset. The repertoires were made available in a free public database intended to serve as a resource for research on the immune response to SARS-CoV-2. Samples were obtained from the ongoing ImmuneRACE study (first 160 participants) and from about 1,300 subjects provided by 6 global collaborators. Sample metadata almost always included a de-identified subject ID, COVID-19 status, age in years and sex. Where available, HLA class I and class II types were obtained from metadata supplied by the sample provider rather than from assay-based typing.

Summary of the overall study and its limitations: The quantity of clinical and demographic metadata differed by source and by participant and was supplied without curation.

The collaborating institutions used their own protocols to collect whole blood in K2EDTA tubes. For TCRbeta analysis, collaborators shipped samples as frozen whole blood, isolated PBMCs, or DNA extracted from either of those sample types. TCRbeta CDR3 regions were amplified from genomic DNA using the immunoSEQ Assay, a bias-controlled multiplex PCR. The study's processing was this. Nucleated cell counts per sample were estimated from amplification of reference gene primers within the assay. To quantify the absolute abundance of each unique TCRbeta CDR3 rearrangement, sequence reads were collapsed and filtered. For each sample, productive Simpson clonality was calculated by taking the square root of Simpson's diversity index across productive rearrangements. As stored in TCRdb, this immuneACCESS dataset retains in-frame rearrangements with V and J assigned. A fraction of the clones does not appear; measured against another copy, unresolved V genes explain less than half of the discrepancy, and the remainder lacks a known reason. V, J and clone size are those of that table, while D and trimming were read from the DNA. Counted in this sample were around 320,000 clones; roughly 85% of them appeared once. Clones ranked in the top ten supply roughly 7% of the sample.

The origin of this receptor is a human donor in a cohort sampled during active COVID-19. Sequencing was done on a sample of peripheral blood.

The DNA is TGCGCCAGCAGTCACTCCTGGGAGCTTTATGGCTACACCTTC. Its translation reads: CASSHSWELYGYTF. The chain links TRBV23-1 with TRBJ1-2, with no confident D gene call. TRBV23-1 is placed among ORFs of uncertain function. The CDR3 has 14 amino acids, counting the end cysteine and phenylalanine. Only the CDR3 DNA is retained, 42 bases long and in frame from the first base. V and J lose 3 bases and 5 bases, and a span of 13 bases separates them.